This TCR beta chain was sequenced during a study of shared clonotypes between healthy human individuals. As for the study in general: Aged between 18 and 49, the donors were a couple of women and a few men. Study conclusions and caveats: The sharing of approximately 4.6% of naive CD4 clonotypes was seen across a handful of donors.

As defined, naive CD8 cells were CD45RO-negative and positively selected for CCR7, with terminally differentiated effector memory CD45RA+ cells excluded. Study donors comprised healthy, HIV-negative adults devoid of recent acute infection or vaccination. In regard to this clone: The antigen is unknown.

Germline V CDR1 and CDR2: LGHNA, YSLEER. This CDR3 contains 13 residues. V was pared by 5 bases and J by 4 bases, with 11 bases between. Splitting of each subset's genomic DNA was done evenly across several immunoSEQ plates. Method: immunoSEQ multiplex PCR; TCRdb's copy keeps in-frame clones and lacks some. The top ten hold 1.5% to 2% of the sample, which has around 2.1 million clones, 90% to 95% seen once. This TCR was sampled from a man between 18 and 35 years old in good health. Some clones in this sample may be carry-over from other donors' samples. The V gene is TRBV4-3, the J gene TRBJ1-1; unclear D gene. Sequencing was carried out using naive CD8+ T cells from PBMCs. This CDR3 reads CASSLGRATEAFF. The CDR3 region has the DNA TGCGCCAGCAGCTTAGGCCGGGCCACTGAAGCTTTCTTT.